This T cell receptor beta chain comes out of a study of response to subunit inactivated influenza vaccine. Study-wide findings and caveats: A suggestion made by the authors is that each seasonal influenza vaccination recruits few new T cells.

In TCRdb, the RT-PCR reads were re-called with MiXCR into one record per CDR3 protein. The data show around 500,000 distinct CDR3 sequences, roughly 9.7% seen once. CDR3 length: 14 residues. Germline assignment: CDR1 DFQATT and CDR2 SNEGSKA (reference sequence). J lost 5 bases, V lost 2 bases, and 7 bases had no gene match. This clonotype has just a few counts. Its matching antigen is unknown. This TCR was recovered from a man between 50 and 59 years old who received an inactivated influenza vaccine. Sequenced material: PBMCs from blood, taken 40 to 50 days after vaccination. The gene calls are TRBV20-1 and TRBJ2-5; 8 bases are shared with TRBD2. The CDR3 DNA is TGCAGTGCTAGAAACGGGAGGGCTTGGGAGACCCAGTACTTC. Protein sequence: CSARNGRAWETQYF.